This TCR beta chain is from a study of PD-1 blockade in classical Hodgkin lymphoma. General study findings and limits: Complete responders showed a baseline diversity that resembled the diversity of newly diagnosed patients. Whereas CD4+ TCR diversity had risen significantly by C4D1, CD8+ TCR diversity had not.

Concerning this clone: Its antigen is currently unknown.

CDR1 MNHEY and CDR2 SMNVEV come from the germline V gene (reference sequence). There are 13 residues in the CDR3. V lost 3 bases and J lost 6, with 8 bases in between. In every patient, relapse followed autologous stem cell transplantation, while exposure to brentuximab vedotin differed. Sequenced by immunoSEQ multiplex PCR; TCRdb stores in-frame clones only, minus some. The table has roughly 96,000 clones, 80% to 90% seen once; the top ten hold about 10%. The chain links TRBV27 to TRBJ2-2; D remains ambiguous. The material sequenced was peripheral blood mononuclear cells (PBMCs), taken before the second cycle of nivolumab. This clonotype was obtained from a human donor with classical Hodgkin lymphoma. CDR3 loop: CASSFVGAGELFF. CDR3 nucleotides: TGTGCCAGCAGTTTTGTTGGCGCCGGGGAGCTGTTTTTT.